Listed here are 20 T cell receptor beta chains from one sample, sequenced in a study of shared clonotypes between healthy human individuals. Assay used: immunoSEQ multiplex PCR; TCRdb lists only in-frame clones, some missing. The sample has more than 550,000 clones, 72% seen once. Material: memory CD4+ T cells sorted from blood. Subset: CD45RA-negative fraction. These receptor sequences come from a woman aged 25-40 years in good health.

This clone was counted ten times or more. The gene calls are TRBV6-5 and TRBJ1-1, with 7 bases aligning to TRBD1. CDR3 length: 16 amino acids. Unmatched junction bases numbered 6, after V lost 2 bases and J lost 0 bases. Germline assignment: CDR1 MNHEY and CDR2 SVGAGI. CDR3 in amino acids: CASSYTGAPVNTEAFF. Here the CDR3 DNA reads TGTGCCAGCAGTTACACAGGGGCTCCCGTGAACACTGAAGCTTTCTTT.

About this clone: The sample contains more than one DNA sequence encoding this CDR3. This chain links TRBV6-5 with TRBJ1-3; a possible D gene is TRBD1 (5 bases). There are 15 residues in the CDR3. Germline values: CDR1 MNHEY, CDR2 SVGAGI. Trimming removed 2 bases from V and 1 base from J, with 9 bases in between. CDR3 loop: CASSYTGSSGNTIYF. DNA of the CDR3: TGTGCCAGCAGTTACACAGGTAGTTCTGGAAACACCATATATTTT.

This clone was observed a handful of times. This chain uses TRBV7-6 with TRBJ1-5, with TRBD1 identical over 7 bases. The CDR3 spans 17 residues. Losses at the gene ends were 5 bases for V and 11 bases for J; bases not matched to a gene: 21. The germline gives CDR1 SGHVS, CDR2 FNYEAQ. The CDR3 bases are TGTGCCAGCAGCGTAGTAGGATCCGGGACAGTGAATCGAGCCCAGCATTTT. Translated, it gives CASSVVGSGTVNRAQHF.

The V call is TRBV5-1, the J call TRBJ2-2; 8 nucleotides match TRBD2. The germline gives CDR1 SGHRS, CDR2 YFSETQ. This CDR3 contains 14 residues. The V and J ends lost 4 bases and 7 bases, in that order; junction bases with no gene match: 6. In nucleotides, the CDR3 is TGCGCCAGCAGCCTGAGCGGGAGTTTCGGGGAGCTGTTTTTT. It encodes CASSLSGSFGELFF. Filled out from reference TRBV5-1 and TRBJ2-2, the complete variable domain reads KAGVTQTPRYLIKTRGQQVTLSCSPISGHRSVSWYQQTPGQGLQFLFEYFSETQRNKGNFPGRFSGRQFSNSRSEMNVSTLELGDSALYLCASSLSGSFGELFFGEGSRLTVL.

CDR3 loop: CASSLPGLPPTDTQYF. The CDR3 coding sequence is TGTGCCAGCAGCCTACCGGGACTACCACCCACAGATACGCAGTATTTT. V gene TRBV28 combines with J gene TRBJ2-3; 7 positions match TRBD2. V lost 6 bases and J lost 2; bases outside the gene matches: 11. CDR1 is MDHEN and CDR2 is SYDVKM in the germline V gene. The CDR3 totals 16 residues.

The chain joins TRBV7-9 to TRBJ1-5; D not certain. The CDR3 spans 12 residues. The germline V gene has CDR1 SEHNR and CDR2 FQNEAQ (reference sequence). Trimming removed 1 base at V and 11 bases at J, with 9 bases between. The CDR3 protein is CASSLGGRAQHF. The DNA for the CDR3 is TGTGCCAGCAGCTTAGGAGGGCGCGCCCAGCATTTT.

The chain employs TRBV11-2 and TRBJ2-2; D is undetermined. Trimming left V 1 base short and J 7 bases short, with 16 bases between. This CDR3 has 16 residues. Germline V gene data show CDR1 as SGHAT and CDR2 as FQNNGV. The CDR3 sequence: CASSLVPGLTVGELFF. The CDR3 region has the DNA TGTGCCAGCAGCTTAGTCCCAGGCTTGACGGTCGGGGAGCTGTTTTTT.

V gene TRBV7-9 combines with J gene TRBJ2-7; weak D call: TRBD2 (5 bases). With 4 bases removed from V and 2 bases from J, the gap between germline ends came to 18 bases. CDR3 length equals 16 residues. Germline lookup yields CDR1 SEHNR and CDR2 FQNEAQ (reference sequence). The CDR3 spells CASSSSRGLLTYEQYF. As DNA, the CDR3 is TGTGCCAGCAGCTCAAGCCGCGGGCTGCTTACCTACGAGCAGTACTTC.

This chain links TRBV9 with TRBJ2-1; a weak D match, TRBD1 (5 bases). V gave up 2 bases and J gave up 0 bases, with 9 bases separating them. Looked up from germline, CDR1 is SGDLS and CDR2 is YYNGEE. The CDR3 is 15 amino acids. The CDR3 region is CASSVWGSSYNEQFF. The CDR3 coding sequence is TGTGCCAGCAGCGTTTGGGGCAGCTCCTACAATGAGCAGTTCTTC.

This clone was counted at least ten times. The rearrangement joins TRBV19 to TRBJ2-1; 8 bases are shared with TRBD1. Germline assignment: CDR1 LNHDA and CDR2 SQIVND (reference sequence). This CDR3 has 14 amino acids. The V segment lost 6 bases and the J segment 9 bases; nucleotides outside the gene matches: 10. CDR3 loop: CASRDHQGAGEQFF. The CDR3 nucleotides read TGTGCCAGTAGAGATCATCAGGGGGCCGGTGAGCAGTTCTTC.

The V gene is TRBV19, the J gene TRBJ2-3; TRBD1 agrees at 9 bases. The V segment lost 6 bases and the J segment 1 base; nucleotides outside the gene matches: 2. The CDR3 spans 14 residues. Germline V gene sequence: CDR1 LNHDA, CDR2 SQIVND (reference sequence). The CDR3 spells CASRDRGGTDTQYF. The CDR3 nucleotides are TGTGCCAGTAGGGACAGGGGAGGCACAGATACGCAGTATTTT.

There are many counts of this clone. The rearrangement joins TRBV19 to TRBJ1-3; D is undetermined. The CDR3 covers 14 residues. Trimming pared 6 bases from V and 0 bases from J, leaving 9 bases between. Germline loops: CDR1 LNHDA, CDR2 SQIVND (reference sequence). CDR3 in amino acids: CASSWAFSGNTIYF. The CDR3 coding sequence is TGTGCCAGTAGCTGGGCCTTCTCTGGAAACACCATATATTTT.

This clone was seen only a few times. The CDR3 spells CASSWGGVHNEQFF. The CDR3 DNA sequence: TGTGCCAGTAGTTGGGGCGGGGTCCACAATGAGCAGTTCTTC. The chain employs TRBV19 and TRBJ2-1; weak D call: TRBD2 (6 bases). Germline loops: CDR1 LNHDA, CDR2 SQIVND (reference sequence). This CDR3 is built from 14 residues. V lost 5 bases to trimming and J lost 5 bases, with 13 bases between them.

The gene calls are TRBV9 and TRBJ2-7; 7 nucleotides agree with TRBD2. V shed 7 bases, J shed 5 bases, and the junction held 15 bases outside the gene matches. Looked up from germline, CDR1 is SGDLS and CDR2 is YYNGEE. The CDR3 covers 15 residues. CDR3 in DNA: TGTGCCAGCGGCGGTACAACACTAGCGCGCGACGAGCAGTACTTC. This encodes CASGGTTLARDEQYF.

This clone was seen more than once but under ten times. This same CDR3 is encoded by further DNA sequences in the sample. This chain joins TRBV5-1 and TRBJ2-7, with 8 nucleotides matching TRBD2. V lost 5 bases to trimming and J lost 2 bases; unmatched junction nucleotides: 3. Germline CDR1 is SGHRS and CDR2 is YFSETQ. The CDR3 is 13 residues long. CDR3 bases: TGCGCCAGCAGAATAGCGGGAACCTACGAGCAGTACTTC. This encodes CASRIAGTYEQYF.

The chain couples TRBV18 to TRBJ2-5; TRBD1 might be the D (5 bases). The CDR3 is made up of 15 amino acids. Germline values: CDR1 KGHSH, CDR2 LQKENI. The ends were cut back, 4 bases at V and 2 bases at J, with 14 bases in the middle. CDR3 coding DNA: TGTGCCAGCTCACTTGGGGCAGCAAGACAAGAGACCCAGTACTTC. Translated: CASSLGAARQETQYF.

The genes are TRBV14 and TRBJ1-1; unclear D gene. The CDR3 consists of 13 residues. V lost 4 bases to trimming and J lost 1 base, with 7 bases between them. The germline gives CDR1 SGHDN, CDR2 FVKESK. CDR3 sequence reads: CASSRSRNTEAFF. The CDR3 DNA reads as TGTGCCAGCAGCCGCTCAAGGAACACTGAAGCTTTCTTT.

V gene TRBV19 combines with J gene TRBJ1-2; D is undetermined. CDR3 length: 13 residues. Trimming removed 10 bases from V and 2 bases from J, with 14 bases in between. CDR1 is LNHDA and CDR2 is SQIVND in the germline V gene (reference sequence). CDR3 bases: TGTGCCACCCTCGGGGAAGGCAACTATGGCTACACCTTC. This codes for CATLGEGNYGYTF.

This clone was counted at least ten times. The gene calls are TRBV5-5 and TRBJ1-5; 7 bases map to TRBD1. Germline CDR1 SGHKS, CDR2 YYEKEE (reference sequence). Trimming at V came to 1 base and at J to 11 bases, leaving 0 bases not matched to a gene. The CDR3 consists of 11 residues. The CDR3: CASSLTGAQHF. CDR3 DNA: TGTGCCAGCAGCTTGACAGGGGCCCAGCATTTT.

This clone has at least ten counts. J is TRBJ1-5 and V is TRBV28, with TRBD1 identical over 7 bases. The germline CDR1 and CDR2 sequences are MDHEN and SYDVKM. J gave up 7 bases and V 2 bases, and 5 bases lay outside the gene matches. This CDR3 region has 14 residues. The CDR3 DNA reads as TGTGCCAGCAGTTTAATCGGCAGGGGGCAGCCCCAGCATTTT. Residues: CASSLIGRGQPQHF.